This TCR beta chain was sequenced during a study of blood T cell repertoires in COVID-19. This clone has ten or more counts. Assay used: immunoSEQ multiplex PCR; TCRdb lists only in-frame clones, some missing. The sample holds 350,000 or so clones; about nine tenths are singletons and the top ten take 0.85% to 1.3%. CDR1 and CDR2 from the germline V gene are SGHAT and FQDESV (reference sequence). V lost 4 bases to trimming and J lost 6 bases; unmatched junction nucleotides: 11. The CDR3 loop spans 15 amino acids. Sequenced: PBMCs or T cells enriched from blood (not recorded which). The TCR sequence derives from a woman younger than 45 who had been exposed to COVID-19. This chain joins TRBV11-1 and TRBJ2-7; 8 bases are a match to TRBD1. The CDR3 loop is CASSYIDRGTVEQYF. In DNA form, the CDR3 reads TGTGCCAGCAGCTATATAGACAGGGGTACGGTCGAGCAGTACTTC.